The TCR beta chain described here comes from a study of cytomegalovirus exposure and HLA in healthy donors (dated by TCRdb to between 2016 and 2019). Study-level background: The 500 to 800 repertoires of the first cohort and the 120 validation repertoires were produced on the same platform, according to a later analysis. The aim of the study was to test whether cataloging public T cell receptors could identify signatures of past pathogen exposure. Along with the approximately 650-subject first cohort, a separate validation cohort of approximately 110 different subjects was used. To predict cytomegalovirus infection status, the study combined high-throughput TCR immunosequencing, statistical association of individual TCRs with disease status, and machine learning.

The germline V gene (reference sequence) yields MNHEY for CDR1 and SMNVEV for CDR2. V has 5 bases trimmed and J has 7 bases trimmed; junction bases matching no gene number 8. The CDR3 covers 15 residues, taking in both the cysteine and the phenylalanine. Only CDR3 DNA remains: 45 bases, in frame from the first base. The donors belonged to the validation cohort of about 120 subjects, which was separate from the roughly 670-subject first cohort. Note on this clone: The antigen it recognizes is unknown. Per-base quality was not reported, and no clone a single base away is much larger than it.

Results and caveats for the whole study, not just this receptor: Across donors, most TCR sequences were observed very rarely, whereas some public TCRs were present in many individuals. A later analysis found that TCRs clustered in the first cohort also tended to co-occur in the roughly 120 validation repertoires, with 94% of cluster scores above 0. All 120 or so repertoires were used to score co-occurrence in the validation cohort in a later analysis, because that analysis had no HLA typing for the cohort. According to the authors, the approach could potentially be generalized to other disease states and immunological phenotypes. The study listed 150 to 200 TCR beta chains as associated with cytomegalovirus. Cytomegalovirus status was reported to be diagnosed by the classifier with high specificity and sensitivity in both the original and validation cohorts. In vitro tests confirmed that a few of the cytomegalovirus-associated TCR beta chains recognize cytomegalovirus antigens.

Receptors were amplified or captured by the immunoSEQ multiplex PCR assay. As for how the authors treated the data: A statistical classification framework was built to diagnose cytomegalovirus status from the catalog of TCR beta chain sequences. TCRdb stores this immuneACCESS table with in-frame sequences only. Part of the clones is absent; in the studies checked, under half of the shortfall reflects unresolved V genes, and no reason is known for the rest. The V and J calls and the clone size are those of that table, but D and trimming were determined from the DNA. Recorded for this sample are approximately 160,000 clones; about 89% of them occurred a single time. Jointly, the top ten make up 3.3% of the sample.

The receptor was isolated from a woman aged 18-29 years in good health and CMV-seropositive. The V and J segments used are TRBV27 and TRBJ2-5, and 12 bases in between align with TRBD2. Sequenced input: PBMCs. The nucleotide sequence reads TGTGCCAGCAGTATCGGACTAGCGGGAAAGGGGACCCAGTACTTC. Translated, this is CASSIGLAGKGTQYF.